Listed here is a single T cell receptor beta chain. This clone's antigen is unknown. No much larger clone exists at a distance of one base, and base qualities are not known. The data stem from a study of cytomegalovirus exposure and HLA in healthy donors listed by TCRdb under 2017. Background for the entire study: A later analysis indicated that the roughly 120 validation repertoires were generated on the platform also employed for the 700 or so repertoires of the first cohort. The study was designed to test whether signatures of past pathogen exposure could be identified by cataloging public T cell receptors. Along with the roughly 670-subject first cohort, a separate validation cohort of around 120 different subjects was used. To predict cytomegalovirus infection status, the study combined high-throughput TCR immunosequencing, statistical association of individual TCRs with disease status, and machine learning. Overall results and qualifications from the work: A later analysis found that TCRs clustered in the first cohort also tended to co-occur in the roughly 120 validation repertoires, with approximately 94% of cluster scores above 0. Cytomegalovirus status was reported to be diagnosed by the classifier with high specificity and sensitivity in both the original and validation cohorts. All 110 or so repertoires were used to score co-occurrence in the validation cohort in a later analysis, because that analysis had no HLA typing for the cohort. Most TCR sequences were seen in very few donors, while some public TCRs were found in many individuals. A few of the identified cytomegalovirus-associated TCR beta chains were confirmed in vitro to be specific for cytomegalovirus antigens. The study listed approximately 150 TCR beta chains as associated with cytomegalovirus. The authors suggested that the approach could potentially be generalized to other disease states and immunological phenotypes.

Separate from the approximately 700-subject first cohort, the validation cohort of roughly 110 subjects was the group to which the donors belonged. Library creation used the immunoSEQ multiplex PCR assay. In the paper's pipeline: A statistical classification framework was built to diagnose cytomegalovirus status from the catalog of TCR beta chain sequences. In its TCRdb copy, this immuneACCESS table keeps in-frame sequences only and misses some clones. Where compared with another copy, unresolved V genes explain less than half of these, and the others have no known cause. The DNA was the basis for D and trimming; V, J and clone size are from that table. Present in this sample are roughly 82,000 clones, roughly 93% of which were seen just once. Roughly 0.65% of the sample comes from the top ten. A distance of 7 bases separates the germline ends of V and J, which lose 0 bases and 7 bases respectively. The CDR3 goes from the cysteine to the phenylalanine over 13 residues. The sequence is cut down to CDR3 DNA, 39 bases in frame from base 1. CDR1 and CDR2 (LNHNV, YYDKDF) derive from the germline V gene (reference sequence).

The chain links TRBV15 with TRBJ1-3; there is no confident call for the D gene. Source material: PBMCs. The sequence was collected from a young man in good health and CMV-seronegative. CDR3 reads: CATSRDSLNTIYF. In nucleotide form, the sequence is TGTGCCACCAGCAGAGATAGTCTTAACACCATATATTTT.